Below, 25 T cell receptor beta chains from the same sample are listed, as sequenced in a study of cytomegalovirus exposure and HLA in healthy donors. 13 Jbeta primers and 60 Vbeta primers were used for the PCR. Sequencing used immunoSEQ multiplex PCR; TCRdb keeps in-frame clones, though not all of them. The table lists fewer than 40,000 clones, about four fifths of them singletons. The specimen sequenced was PBMCs. The source is a woman in her thirties or forties in good health and CMV-seronegative.

The gene calls are TRBV4-2 and TRBJ2-5; D ambiguous. The V gene lost 4 bases and the J gene lost 2 bases, with 14 bases spanning the gap. CDR3 length equals 15 residues. Germline CDR1 LGHNA, CDR2 YNFKEQ. CDR3 DNA: TGTGCCAGCAGCCCCCAGAGGAACACACAAGAGACCCAGTACTTC. Translated, it gives CASSPQRNTQETQYF.

The chain carries TRBV9 and TRBJ1-1, with TRBD1 matching over 7 bases. Germline V gives CDR1 SGDLS, CDR2 YYNGEE. J lost 1 base, V lost 6 bases, and 9 bases had no gene match. This CDR3 is built from 15 residues. The chain's CDR3 is CASKPRQGQNTEAFF. DNA for the CDR3: TGTGCCAGCAAACCCCGACAGGGTCAGAACACTGAAGCTTTCTTT. Filled out from reference TRBV9 and TRBJ1-1, the complete variable domain reads DSGVTQTPKHLITATGQRVTLRCSPRSGDLSVYWYQQSLDQGLQFLIQYYNGEERAKGNILERFSAQQFPDLHSELNLSSLELGDSALYFCASKPRQGQNTEAFFGQGTRLTVV.

This clone has just a few counts. This chain links TRBV5-5 with TRBJ1-4; D is unresolved. CDR1 is SGHKS, CDR2 YYEKEE, per germline (reference sequence). CDR3 length equals 14 residues. V lost 4 bases and J 0 bases, leaving 7 bases between the germline ends. CDR3 sequence: CASSQNPTNEKLFF. CDR3 sequence (DNA): TGTGCCAGCAGCCAGAACCCAACTAATGAAAAACTGTTTTTT.

The chain recombines TRBV5-1 with TRBJ2-5; 8 bases match TRBD1. The V gene's germline CDR1 is SGHRS and CDR2 YFSETQ. The CDR3 covers 14 residues. Germline trimming cut 2 bases from V and 5 bases from J; bases unmatched to any gene: 5. The DNA for the CDR3 is TGCGCCAGCAGCTTTGGACAGGGTATGGAGACCCAGTACTTC. Encoded protein: CASSFGQGMETQYF.

V is TRBV4-3 and J is TRBJ1-4; D remains unclear. The CDR3 totals 16 residues. The germline gives CDR1 LGHNA, CDR2 YSLEER. Trimming removed 0 bases from V and 2 bases from J, with 10 bases in between. This CDR3 reads CASSQDFGMTNEKLFF. CDR3 DNA sequence: TGCGCCAGCAGCCAAGATTTCGGGATGACTAATGAAAAACTGTTTTTT.

DNA for the CDR3: TGTGCCAGCAGCCCGGGCCGGGGACAGGGGCGAAATGAGCAGTTCTTC. Its translation is CASSPGRGQGRNEQFF. V and J are TRBV7-3 and TRBJ2-1, with 10 bases identical to TRBD1. The germline gives CDR1 SGHTA, CDR2 FQGTGA. V shed 5 bases, J shed 7 bases, and the junction held 11 bases outside the gene matches. The CDR3 runs to 16 residues.

The genes are TRBV27 and TRBJ2-7, with a weak D call TRBD1 (5 bases). Deletions cut 8 bases from V and 2 bases from J, with 22 bases between. Germline lookup yields CDR1 MNHEY and CDR2 SMNVEV (reference sequence). The CDR3 spans 16 residues. The CDR3, as DNA: TGTGCCAGCGGCCTGGGGCCGGGCTCTCAAGCCTACGAGCAGTACTTC. Protein sequence: CASGLGPGSQAYEQYF.

The chain combines TRBV28 with TRBJ1-5, with D perhaps TRBD1 (6 bases). Germline CDR1 MDHEN, CDR2 SYDVKM. CDR3 length: 14 residues. Trimming shortened V by 5 bases and J by 5 bases, and 13 bases separated the two germline ends. The CDR3 region is CASSPSRGYQPQHF. In nucleotides, the CDR3 is TGTGCCAGCAGTCCATCCAGGGGATATCAGCCCCAGCATTTT.

The rearrangement uses TRBV5-5 and TRBJ1-1; tentative D call: TRBD1 (5 bases). The V gene's germline CDR1 is SGHKS and CDR2 YYEKEE (reference sequence). The CDR3 has 14 residues. The V end was cut by 2 bases, the J end by 2 bases, with 10 bases between. CDR3 sequence reads: CASSFWGENTEAFF. Written as DNA, the CDR3 is TGTGCCAGCAGCTTTTGGGGGGAAAACACTGAAGCTTTCTTT. The variable domain in full, with the rest retrieved from reference TRBV5-5 and TRBJ1-1, is DAGVTQSPTHLIKTRGQQVTLRCSPISGHKSVSWYQQVLGQGPQFIFQYYEKEERGRGNFPDRFSARQFPNYSSELNVNALLLGDSALYLCASSFWGENTEAFFGQGTRLTVV.

V usage is TRBV29-1 and J usage is TRBJ1-2, with no clear D. Germline values: CDR1 SQVTM, CDR2 ANQGSEA. CDR3 length equals 11 residues. V lost 4 bases and J lost 8, with 11 bases in between. The CDR3 DNA reads TGCAGCGTTGTAGGAGGAGACGGCTACACCTTC. Translating it yields CSVVGGDGYTF.

This clone has just one count. The chain recombines TRBV6-5 with TRBJ2-7; 9 nucleotides match TRBD2. From germline, CDR1 is MNHEY and CDR2 SVGAGI. V trimming: 2 bases; J trimming: 6 bases; junction bases outside the gene matches: 5. CDR3 length: 14 amino acids. CDR3 bases: TGTGCCAGCAGTTACATAGCGGGGGACAGCGAGCAGTACGTC. It specifies CASSYIAGDSEQYV.

The CDR3 loop is CASSQVDSGNTIYF. The CDR3 coding sequence is TGCGCCAGCAGCCAAGTCGACAGCGGAAACACCATATATTTT. The rearrangement uses TRBV4-1 and TRBJ1-3; D may be TRBD1 (5 bases). The V gene's germline CDR1 is MGHRA and CDR2 YSYEKL. V was clipped by 1 base and J by 4 bases, with 8 bases between them. CDR3 size: 14 residues.

The V and J genes are TRBV4-3 and TRBJ1-2, with a weak D call TRBD1 (5 bases). The CDR3 sequence is 16 residues long. V dropped 0 bases and J dropped 8 bases, with 19 bases sitting between them. In germline, CDR1 is LGHNA, CDR2 YSLEER. In DNA, the CDR3 is TGCGCCAGCAGCCAAGAAGACCCTGGGGCCCTAGAAGGCTACACCTTC. Protein sequence: CASSQEDPGALEGYTF.

This chain joins TRBV27 and TRBJ2-7; a possible D gene is TRBD2 (5 bases). Germline V gene data show CDR1 as MNHEY and CDR2 as SMNVEV (reference sequence). Trimming removed 7 bases at V and 7 bases at J, with 20 bases between. The CDR3 is made up of 14 amino acids. CDR3 DNA sequence: TGTGCCAGCATCCTTACCCGCCAGCGGCGGGAGCAGTACGTC. Protein sequence: CASILTRQRREQYV.

J is TRBJ1-4 and V is TRBV4-3; 7 bases map to TRBD1. CDR3 length: 16 amino acids. The germline gives CDR1 LGHNA, CDR2 YSLEER. V shed 4 bases, J shed 0 bases, and the junction held 5 bases outside the gene matches. CDR3 coding DNA: TGCGCCAGCAGCCCCGACAGGGTTGCAACTAATGAAAAACTGTTTTTT. Translated: CASSPDRVATNEKLFF.

The rearrangement joins TRBV7-3 to TRBJ2-3; maybe TRBD2 (5 bases). The V and J ends lost 1 base and 2 bases respectively, with 13 bases between them. Germline CDR1 and CDR2: SGHTA and FQGTGA. This CDR3 comprises 16 residues. In nucleotides, the CDR3 is TGTGCCAGCAGCTTAAGGGCTAGAGGGTTCACAGATACGCAGTATTTT. It codes for CASSLRARGFTDTQYF.

J is TRBJ2-1 and V is TRBV5-6, with a possible D match to TRBD2 (5 bases). Germline V gene sequence: CDR1 SGHDT, CDR2 YYEEEE. The V gene lost 1 base and the J gene lost 10 bases, with 6 bases spanning the gap. The CDR3 contains 11 residues. The CDR3 loop reads CASSLTGEQFF. CDR3 DNA sequence: TGTGCCAGCAGCTTGACGGGGGAGCAGTTCTTC. Variable domain in full (rest from reference TRBV5-6 and TRBJ2-1): DAGVTQSPTHLIKTRGQQVTLRCSPKSGHDTVSWYQQALGQGPQFIFQYYEEEERQRGNFPDRFSGHQFPNYSSELNVNALLLGDSALYLCASSLTGEQFFGPGTRLTVL.

This sequence joins TRBV11-2 and TRBJ2-5; 14 bases are shared with TRBD2. The CDR3 sequence is 17 residues long. Germline assignment: CDR1 SGHAT and CDR2 FQNNGV. The V and J ends lost 5 bases and 1 base, in that order; junction bases with no gene match: 6. The CDR3 region has the DNA TGTGCCAGCAGCACCTCCGGGACTAGCGGGGGCCAAGAGACCCAGTACTTC. This codes for CASSTSGTSGGQETQYF.

The chain joins TRBV23-1 to TRBJ1-6, with 10 bases lining up with TRBD1. TRBV23-1 is flagged as an ORF with uncertain function. V was clipped by 6 bases and J by 7 bases; unmatched bases: 6. CDR3 size: 15 residues. The CDR3 nucleotides are TGCGCCAGCAGCCTTTCGACAGGGGGCAATTCACCCCTCCACTTT. Its translation: CASSLSTGGNSPLHF.

The chain uses TRBV25-1 and TRBJ1-4; TRBD1 is a possible D gene (6 bases). Trimming removed 2 bases at V and 6 bases at J, with 10 bases between. The V gene's germline CDR1 is MGHDK and CDR2 SYGVNS. This CDR3 contains 14 residues. The CDR3 coding sequence is TGTGCCAGCAGTGAACGGGGGGCTTATGAAAAACTGTTTTTT. Translating it yields CASSERGAYEKLFF.

This clone was seen more than once but under ten times. The CDR3 here is CASSQGTPRNTGELFF. The DNA of the CDR3 is TGTGCCAGCAGCCAAGGGACTCCTAGAAACACCGGGGAGCTGTTTTTT. The chain employs TRBV4-2 and TRBJ2-2, with D perhaps matching TRBD2 (5 bases). V shed 1 base and J shed 2 bases, with 11 bases lying between them. Germline CDR1 reads LGHNA; CDR2 reads YNFKEQ. The CDR3 runs 16 residues.

The chain is built from TRBV7-2 and TRBJ1-2; 7 bases agree with TRBD1. This CDR3 has 14 residues. With V trimmed by 3 bases and J by 4 bases, 5 bases remained unmatched. CDR1 and CDR2 (germline): SGHTA, FQGNSA. In DNA form, the CDR3 reads TGTGCCAGCAGCTTCGACAGGGAAAGCTATGGCTACACCTTC. Translated: CASSFDRESYGYTF.

A single count supports this clone. The chain is built from TRBV11-2 and TRBJ2-1; 8 nucleotides align to TRBD2. V lost 5 bases and J lost 1; bases outside the gene matches: 10. The germline gives CDR1 SGHAT, CDR2 FQNNGV. The CDR3 has 17 amino acids. This CDR3 is CASSHLGGGRSYNEQFF. For the CDR3, the DNA is TGTGCCAGCAGCCACCTGGGCGGGGGGCGTTCCTACAATGAGCAGTTCTTC.

The chain combines TRBV2 with TRBJ1-6; D gene ambiguous. Trimming stripped 6 bases from V and 5 bases from J, with 5 bases between. CDR3 length: 12 residues. Germline CDR1 is SNHLY and CDR2 is FYNNEI. The CDR3 region has the DNA TGTGCCAGCAGGAGAGATAATTCACCCCTCCACTTT. This codes for CASRRDNSPLHF.

This rearrangement joins TRBV7-2 to TRBJ1-6; D unclear. The germline gives CDR1 SGHTA, CDR2 FQGNSA. The CDR3 is 12 residues long. Trimming took off 6 bases at V and 9 bases at J, with 9 bases between the two ends. DNA for the CDR3: TGTGCCAGCAGGGTTTCAGGTTCACCCCTCCACTTT. This translates into CASRVSGSPLHF.